This T cell receptor beta chain comes out of a study of shared clonotypes between healthy human individuals. Caucasian adults living in Nashville, Tennessee, provided all samples. Assay used: immunoSEQ multiplex PCR; TCRdb lists only in-frame clones, some missing. The table shows about 2.5 million clones, with 85% to 95% occurring only once. Worth noting for this clone: Its target is unknown.

Study observations and caveats: Sharing across four donors was highest in naive CD4 (around 5%) and lowest in memory CD8 (0.4%). The authors sampled blood alone, and tissue repertoires likely differ.

The TCR sequence derives from a man between 18 and 29 years old in good health. Some clones in this sample may be carry-over from other donors' samples. Sequenced: naive CD4+ T cells from PBMCs. Subset reported: CD45RA+ positively selected.

CDR3 region: CASSYRDIKFSYEQYF. The CDR3 region has the DNA TGTGCCAGCAGTTACCGTGACATCAAATTTTCCTACGAGCAGTACTTC. The chain couples TRBV6-5 to TRBJ2-7; no reliable D call. Looked up from germline, CDR1 is MNHEY and CDR2 is SVGAGI. CDR3 size: 16 residues. Between the trimmed V and J ends, which lost 2 bases and 1 base, there was a span of 15 bases.